This TCR beta chain is drawn from a study of OX40 agonist ivuxolimab in advanced cancers. In terms of the full investigation: Ivuxolimab, which targeted the costimulatory receptor OX40 (CD134), was an agonistic, fully human IgG2 monoclonal antibody. Peripheral TCRbeta sequencing was intended to test whether TCR sequence diversity was altered and clonal T-cell expansion was caused by ivuxolimab. Prior anti-PD-1, anti-PD-L1 or anti-CTLA-4 therapy was permitted, and checkpoint inhibitors had been received by less than 45% of dose-escalation patients. Intravenous ivuxolimab was administered to patients every 2 weeks at six dose levels: 0.01, 0.1, 0.3, 1.5, 3 and 10 mg/kg. Partial responses occurred in three dose-escalation patients, of whom one had hepatocellular carcinoma and two had cutaneous melanoma. Of the roughly 51 patients in dose escalation, about 20 had hepatocellular carcinoma, some 15 had melanoma, 9 had renal cell carcinoma and 9 had head and neck cancer. The monotherapy dose-escalation portion (N ≈ 52 patients) of the phase I ivuxolimab trial is reported in the paper. A male proportion of nearly 85% and a mean age of approximately 61 years, ranging from roughly 23 to 90, were recorded for the dose-escalation cohort.

From a lookup of the germline V gene (reference sequence), CDR1 and CDR2 are SEHNR and FQNEAQ. The junction shows trimming of 5 bases on V and 6 bases on J, plus 14 bases between the germline ends. The CDR3, from cysteine to phenylalanine, totals 15 residues. The CDR3 DNA has 45 bases and is translated from base 1. The full study reports these points: The antigen specificity of the peripheral T cells that underwent clonal expansion was not determined. At doses of 0.1 to 3.0 mg/kg, clonal expansion of both CD4+ and CD8+ T cells in blood was seen between baseline and week 6. Partial responders in the 0.1-3.0 mg/kg groups had among the lowest normalized peripheral clonal expansion, especially among CD8+ T cells. After ivuxolimab, expanded clones were on average more numerous among CD8+ T cells than among CD4+ T cells. Low levels of normalized T-cell clonal expansion were also seen in some patients who did not respond.

Patients with autoimmune disease history or receiving systemic immunosuppression were excluded from the trial. Peripheral blood for TCR sequencing was collected from all dose cohorts at baseline, on cycle 4 day 1, and on cycle 7 day 1. Samples came from an open-label, multicenter, first-in-human phase I dose-escalation trial of ivuxolimab. The trial enrolled adults with locally advanced or metastatic head and neck squamous cell, hepatocellular, melanoma or renal cell carcinoma. CD4+ and CD8+ T cells were sorted separately from peripheral blood before TCR sequencing. Turning to this clone: This receptor's antigen is unknown. The record has no base qualities; no much larger clone is one base away.

For sequencing of the TCRbeta CDR3 region, genomic DNA was extracted from the sorted cells. TCRbeta CDR3 regions were sequenced using the immunoSEQ Assay. TCRdb's version of the immuneACCESS table is confined to in-frame rearrangements and falls short of the full clone set. An unresolved V gene accounts for under half of the shortfall where checked; the remainder is of unknown origin. Recorded for this sample are fewer than 100,000 clones; 65% to 90% of them occurred a single time. Around 2% of the sample comes from the top ten. The receptor was derived from an adult with an advanced solid tumor such as melanoma, head and neck, liver or kidney cancer. This material consisted of CD4+ or CD8+ T cells sorted from blood, taken in a trial of the OX40 agonist ivuxolimab. The rearrangement joined TRBV7-9 to TRBJ1-6, with the D gene not confidently named. The sequenced DNA is TGTGCCAGCAGCATTTACGGCGGTGGTAATTCACCCCTCCACTTT. Its protein product is CASSIYGGGNSPLHF.